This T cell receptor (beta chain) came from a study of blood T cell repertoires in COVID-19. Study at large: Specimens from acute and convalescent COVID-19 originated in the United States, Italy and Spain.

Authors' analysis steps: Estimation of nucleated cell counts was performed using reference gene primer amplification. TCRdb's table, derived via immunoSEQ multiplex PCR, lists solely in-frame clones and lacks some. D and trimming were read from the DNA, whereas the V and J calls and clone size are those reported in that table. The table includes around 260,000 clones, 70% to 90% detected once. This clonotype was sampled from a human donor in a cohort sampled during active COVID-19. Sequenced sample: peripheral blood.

The CDR3: CASSDSAGERDTQYF. The DNA of the CDR3 is TGTGCCAGCAGTGACTCTGCGGGAGAGAGGGATACGCAGTATTTT. The chain carries TRBV6-4 and TRBJ2-3, with 7 nucleotides matching TRBD2. V dropped 0 bases and J dropped 6; count of bases not matched to a gene: 6. The CDR3 is 15 amino acids. The germline V gene has CDR1 MRHNA and CDR2 SNTAGT.